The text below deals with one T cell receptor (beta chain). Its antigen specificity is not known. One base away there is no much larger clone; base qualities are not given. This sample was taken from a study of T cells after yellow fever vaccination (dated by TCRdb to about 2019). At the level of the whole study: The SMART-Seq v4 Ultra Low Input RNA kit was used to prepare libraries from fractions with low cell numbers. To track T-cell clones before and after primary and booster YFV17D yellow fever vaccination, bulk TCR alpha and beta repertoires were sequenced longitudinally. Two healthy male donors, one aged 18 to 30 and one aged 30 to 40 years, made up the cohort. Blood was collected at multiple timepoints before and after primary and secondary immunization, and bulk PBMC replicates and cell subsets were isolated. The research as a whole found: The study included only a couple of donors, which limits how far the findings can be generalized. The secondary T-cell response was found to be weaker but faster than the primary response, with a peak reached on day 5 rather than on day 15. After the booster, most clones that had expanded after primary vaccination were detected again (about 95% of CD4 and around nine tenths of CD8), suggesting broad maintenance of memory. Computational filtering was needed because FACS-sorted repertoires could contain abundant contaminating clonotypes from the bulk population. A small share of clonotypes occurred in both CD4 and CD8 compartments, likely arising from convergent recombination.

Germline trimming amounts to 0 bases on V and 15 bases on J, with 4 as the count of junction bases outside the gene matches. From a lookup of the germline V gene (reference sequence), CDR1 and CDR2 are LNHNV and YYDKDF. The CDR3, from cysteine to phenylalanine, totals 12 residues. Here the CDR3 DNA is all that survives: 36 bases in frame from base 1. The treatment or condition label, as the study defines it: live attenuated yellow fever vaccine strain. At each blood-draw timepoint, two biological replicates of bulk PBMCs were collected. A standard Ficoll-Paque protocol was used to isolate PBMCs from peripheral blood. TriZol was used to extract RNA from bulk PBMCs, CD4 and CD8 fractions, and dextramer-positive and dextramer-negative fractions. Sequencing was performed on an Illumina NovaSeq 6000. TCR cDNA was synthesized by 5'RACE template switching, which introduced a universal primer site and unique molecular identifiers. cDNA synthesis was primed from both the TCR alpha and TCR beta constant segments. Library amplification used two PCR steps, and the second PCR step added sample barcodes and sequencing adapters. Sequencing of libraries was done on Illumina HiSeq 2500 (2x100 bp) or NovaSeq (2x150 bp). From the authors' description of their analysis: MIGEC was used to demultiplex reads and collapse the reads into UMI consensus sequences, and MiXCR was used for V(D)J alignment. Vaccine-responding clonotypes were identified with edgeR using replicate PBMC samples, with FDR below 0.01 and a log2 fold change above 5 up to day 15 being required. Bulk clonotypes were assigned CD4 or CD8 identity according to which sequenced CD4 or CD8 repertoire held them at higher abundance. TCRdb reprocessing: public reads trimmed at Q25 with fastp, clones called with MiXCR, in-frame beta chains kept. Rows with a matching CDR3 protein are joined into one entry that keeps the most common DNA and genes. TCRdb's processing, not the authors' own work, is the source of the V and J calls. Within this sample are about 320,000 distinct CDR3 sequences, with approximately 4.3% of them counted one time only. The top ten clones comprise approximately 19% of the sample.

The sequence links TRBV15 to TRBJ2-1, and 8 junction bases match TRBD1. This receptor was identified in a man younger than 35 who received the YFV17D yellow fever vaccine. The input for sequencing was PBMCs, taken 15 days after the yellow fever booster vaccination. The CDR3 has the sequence CATSREGQGRFF. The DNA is TGTGCCACCAGCAGAGAAGGACAGGGAAGGTTCTTC.